This T cell receptor (beta chain) appears in the sequencing data of a study of PD-L1 blockade in urothelial cancer. Study-wide background: Per blood sample, T cells had a median of about 150,000.

Patients in the study were battling locally advanced or metastatic urothelial carcinoma. The number of samples from each patient was between 1 and 8, taken pretreatment and on-treatment. This clone appeared once. TCRdb's table, derived via immunoSEQ multiplex PCR, lists solely in-frame clones and lacks some. The table includes about 40,000 clones, 70% to 85% detected once. The CDR3 has 16 residues. CDR1 and CDR2 (germline): MNHNS, SASEGT. Trimming took off 2 bases at V and 4 bases at J, with 15 bases between the two ends. This sequence was found in a man aged 60-69 years with urothelial cancer. The material sequenced was PBMCs, taken around atezolizumab (anti-PD-L1) treatment. The chain recombines TRBV6-1 with TRBJ2-1; D may be TRBD2 (6 bases). Here the CDR3 DNA reads TGTGCCAGCAGTGAATTCAGTAGCGGAAGGTACAATGAGCAGTTCTTC. Translation gives CASSEFSSGRYNEQFF.